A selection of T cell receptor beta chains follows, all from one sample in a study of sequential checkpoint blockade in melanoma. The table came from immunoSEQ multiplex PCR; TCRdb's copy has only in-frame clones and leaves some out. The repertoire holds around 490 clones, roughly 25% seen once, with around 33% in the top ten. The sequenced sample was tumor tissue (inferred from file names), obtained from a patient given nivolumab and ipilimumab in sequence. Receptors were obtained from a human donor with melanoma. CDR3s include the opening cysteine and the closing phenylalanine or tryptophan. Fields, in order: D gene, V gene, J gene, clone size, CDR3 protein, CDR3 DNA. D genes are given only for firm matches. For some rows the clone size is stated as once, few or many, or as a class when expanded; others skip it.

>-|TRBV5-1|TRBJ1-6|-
CASSRDVGNSPLHF
TGCGCCAGCAGCCGGGACGTGGGGAATTCACCCCTCCACTTT
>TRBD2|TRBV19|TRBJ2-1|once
CASSIHFSGGAYNEQFF
TGTGCCAGTAGTATCCACTTTAGCGGGGGGGCCTACAATGAGCAGTTCTTC
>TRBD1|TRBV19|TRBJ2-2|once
CASRDRGRTGELFF
TGTGCCAGTAGAGACAGGGGGCGGACCGGGGAGCTGTTTTTT
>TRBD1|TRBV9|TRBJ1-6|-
CASSEQGHSYNSPLHF
TGTGCCAGCAGCGAACAGGGGCACTCCTATAATTCACCCCTCCACTTT
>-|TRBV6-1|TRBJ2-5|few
CASSEAPASHPGGQYF
TGTGCCAGCAGTGAAGCGCCGGCGTCCCATCCCGGGGGCCAGTACTTC
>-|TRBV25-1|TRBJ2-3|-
CASSESRVADTQYF
TGTGCCAGCAGTGAATCCAGGGTAGCAGATACGCAGTATTTT
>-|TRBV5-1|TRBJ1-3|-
CASSLGQISGNTIYF
TGCGCCAGCAGCTTGGGGCAGATCTCTGGAAACACCATATATTTT
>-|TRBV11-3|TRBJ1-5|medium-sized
CASSEGRSNQPQHF
TGTGCCAGCAGCGAGGGACGGAGCAATCAGCCCCAGCATTTT
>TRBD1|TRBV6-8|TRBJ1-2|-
CAIRPEGAGYTF
TGTGCCATCAGACCAGAGGGGGCTGGCTACACCTTC
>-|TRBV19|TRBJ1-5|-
CASNPQGALNQPQHF
TGTGCCAGTAACCCACAGGGAGCTCTAAATCAGCCCCAGCATTTT
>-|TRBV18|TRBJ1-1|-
CASSLSGTEAFF
TGTGCCAGCTCACTGTCAGGTACTGAAGCTTTCTTT
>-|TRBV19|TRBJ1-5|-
CASSIEYWGGNQPQHF
TGTGCCAGTAGTATAGAATATTGGGGGGGAAATCAGCCCCAGCATTTT
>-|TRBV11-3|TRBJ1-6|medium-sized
CASRGAVHNSPLHF
TGTGCCAGCAGAGGGGCCGTTCACAATTCACCCCTCCACTTT
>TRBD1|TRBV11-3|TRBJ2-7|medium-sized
CASSLDASGGKQYF
TGTGCCAGCAGCTTAGATGCTTCAGGGGGTAAGCAGTACTTC
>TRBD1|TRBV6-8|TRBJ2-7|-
CASSYLRGQGAIHEQYF
TGTGCCAGCAGTTACCTAAGGGGACAGGGGGCGATCCACGAGCAGTACTTC
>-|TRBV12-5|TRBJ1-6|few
CASTSSGGLHNSPLHF
TGTGCCAGCACCTCTTCTGGGGGACTGCATAATTCACCCCTCCACTTT
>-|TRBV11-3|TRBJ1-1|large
CASSFGHGMNTEAFF
TGTGCCAGCAGCTTTGGGCACGGGATGAACACTGAAGCTTTCTTT
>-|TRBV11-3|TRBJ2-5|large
CASSPSQGRETQYF
TGTGCCAGCAGCCCATCACAGGGTCGGGAGACCCAGTACTTC
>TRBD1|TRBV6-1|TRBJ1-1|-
CASSEESTGADTEAFF
TGTGCCAGCAGTGAAGAGTCGACAGGGGCGGACACTGAAGCTTTCTTT
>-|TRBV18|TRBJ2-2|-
CASSPGPPNTGELFF
TGTGCCAGCTCACCGGGACCGCCGAACACCGGGGAGCTGTTTTTT
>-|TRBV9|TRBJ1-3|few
CASSEGSSGNTIYF
TGTGCCAGCAGCGAAGGTTCCTCTGGAAACACCATATATTTT
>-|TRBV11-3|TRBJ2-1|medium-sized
CASSSPRDSQGSYYEQFF
TGTGCCAGCAGCTCCCCGCGGGACAGCCAAGGCTCTTACTATGAGCAGTTCTTC
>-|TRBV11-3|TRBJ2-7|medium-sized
CASSLDRGASYEQYF
TGTGCCAGCAGCTTAGACAGGGGAGCATCCTACGAGCAGTACTTC
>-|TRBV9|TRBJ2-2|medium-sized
CASSARGGTNTGELFF
TGTGCCAGCAGCGCCCGCGGCGGGACAAACACCGGGGAGCTGTTTTTT
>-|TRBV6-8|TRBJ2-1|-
CASSYDGAPVGEQFF
TGTGCCAGCAGTTACGACGGCGCTCCCGTGGGTGAGCAGTTCTTC
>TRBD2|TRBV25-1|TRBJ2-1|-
CASSEIAGVYNEQFF
TGTGCCAGCAGTGAAATAGCGGGGGTATACAATGAGCAGTTCTTC
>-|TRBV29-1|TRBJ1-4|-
CSVLENQRDEKLFF
TGCAGCGTACTCGAGAATCAAAGGGATGAAAAACTGTTTTTT
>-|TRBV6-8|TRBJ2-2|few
CASSVTQGMNTGELFF
TGTGCCAGCAGCGTTACTCAGGGGATGAACACCGGGGAGCTGTTTTTT
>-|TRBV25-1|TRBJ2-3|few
CATENEQGGDTQYF
TGTGCCACCGAAAACGAACAGGGTGGAGATACGCAGTATTTT
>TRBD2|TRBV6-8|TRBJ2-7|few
CASSVGGDSYEQYF
TGTGCCAGCAGTGTCGGGGGGGACTCCTACGAGCAGTACTTC
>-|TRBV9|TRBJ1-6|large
CASSPLTGGDSPLHF
TGTGCCAGCAGCCCCTTGACCGGGGGAGATTCACCCCTCCACTTT
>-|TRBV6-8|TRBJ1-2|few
CASTRGGGYGYTF
TGTGCCAGCACCCGGGGGGGTGGGTATGGCTACACCTTC
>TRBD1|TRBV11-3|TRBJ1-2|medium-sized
CASSSTLQGLYGYTF
TGTGCCAGCTCTTCGACGTTACAGGGGCTCTATGGCTACACCTTC
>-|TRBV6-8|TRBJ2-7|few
CASSPLAGGQGSSYEQYF
TGTGCCAGCAGTCCTCTAGCGGGGGGACAGGGGTCCTCCTACGAGCAGTACTTC
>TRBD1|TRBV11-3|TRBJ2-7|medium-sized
CASRYGTGPYEQYF
TGTGCCAGCAGATACGGGACAGGGCCTTACGAGCAGTACTTC
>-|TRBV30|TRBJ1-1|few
CAWSGGFGTEAFF
TGTGCCTGGTCAGGAGGGTTTGGCACTGAAGCTTTCTTT
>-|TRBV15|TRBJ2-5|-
CATSRLTGEETQYF
TGTGCCACCAGCAGGCTGACTGGAGAAGAGACCCAGTACTTC
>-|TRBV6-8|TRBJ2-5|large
CASSLLRGGRETQYF
TGTGCCAGCAGCCTCCTTAGGGGGGGGCGTGAGACCCAGTACTTC
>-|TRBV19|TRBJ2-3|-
CASSMGDTQYF
TGTGCCAGTAGTATGGGGGATACGCAGTATTTT
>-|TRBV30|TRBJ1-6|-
CAWSVEGGLVTPLHF
TGTGCCTGGAGTGTAGAAGGGGGGTTGGTGACACCCCTCCACTTT
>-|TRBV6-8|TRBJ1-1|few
CASLTGVNTEAFF
TGTGCCAGCTTGACCGGAGTGAACACTGAAGCTTTCTTT
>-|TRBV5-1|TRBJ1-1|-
CASSRSTGFSTEAFF
TGCGCCAGCAGCAGATCTACAGGGTTTAGCACTGAAGCTTTCTTT
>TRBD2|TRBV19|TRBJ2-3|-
CASRQAGGRDTQYF
TGTGCCAGTAGGCAAGCGGGGGGGAGAGATACGCAGTATTTT
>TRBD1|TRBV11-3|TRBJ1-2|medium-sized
CASSLRTSGGTNGYTF
TGTGCCAGCAGCCTGAGGACCTCAGGGGGCACAAATGGCTACACCTTC
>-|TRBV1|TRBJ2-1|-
CASSQEELGSPEQFF
TGCGCCAGCAGCCAAGAGGAATTAGGATCCCCTGAGCAGTTCTTC
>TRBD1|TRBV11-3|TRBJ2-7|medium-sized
CASSARDRVYEQYF
TGTGCCAGCAGCGCCAGGGACAGGGTCTACGAGCAGTACTTC
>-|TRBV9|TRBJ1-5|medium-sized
CASSPSYERQPQHF
TGTGCCAGCAGTCCTTCCTACGAGCGGCAGCCCCAGCATTTT
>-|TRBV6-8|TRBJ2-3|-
CASSNGPMTDTQYF
TGTGCCAGCAGTAATGGACCCATGACAGATACGCAGTATTTT
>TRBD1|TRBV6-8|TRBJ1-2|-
CASSPGTGEFLYGYTF
TGTGCCAGCAGCCCCGGGACAGGGGAATTCTTATATGGCTACACCTTC
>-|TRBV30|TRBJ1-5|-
CAWSIGDDQPQHF
TGTGCCTGGAGTATAGGGGACGATCAGCCCCAGCATTTT
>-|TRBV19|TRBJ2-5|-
CASSSLWTEQETQYF
TGTGCCAGTAGTTCTCTTTGGACGGAACAAGAGACCCAGTACTTC
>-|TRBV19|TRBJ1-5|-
CASRGQYSNQPQHF
TGTGCCAGCCGCGGACAGTATAGCAATCAGCCCCAGCATTTT
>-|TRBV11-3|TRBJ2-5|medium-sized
CASSLSQGRGTQYF
TGTGCCAGCAGCTTGTCTCAGGGGAGGGGGACCCAGTACTTC
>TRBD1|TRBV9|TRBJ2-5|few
CASSARQGAWETQYF
TGTGCCAGCAGCGCCCGACAGGGGGCCTGGGAGACCCAGTACTTC
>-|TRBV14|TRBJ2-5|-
CASGAVEETQYF
TGTGCCAGCGGCGCTGTAGAAGAGACCCAGTACTTC
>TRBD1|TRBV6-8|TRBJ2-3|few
CAISPKGQSSDTQYF
TGTGCCATCAGTCCTAAGGGACAGTCATCAGATACGCAGTATTTT
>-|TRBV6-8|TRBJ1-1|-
CASARSGSEAFF
TGTGCCAGCGCCCGGTCGGGGTCTGAAGCTTTCTTT
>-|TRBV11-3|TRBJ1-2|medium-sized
CASSPGPQTNYGYTF
TGTGCCAGCAGCCCCGGACCGCAAACTAACTATGGCTACACCTTC
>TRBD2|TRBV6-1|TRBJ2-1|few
CASSEGRTSLQFF
TGTGCCAGCAGTGAAGGAAGGACTAGCCTGCAGTTCTTC